Below, one TCR beta chain is given with its context. Its target is unknown. CDR1 is MGHRA and CDR2 is YSYEKL in the germline V gene. The V and J ends lost 1 base and 5 bases respectively, with 23 bases between them. This CDR3 has 18 residues. This specimen belongs to a study of CD4+ T cells in melanoma. Regarding the study as a whole: Reportedly, melanoma neoantigen-specific CD4+ T cells showed varied differentiation states. A reported correlation linked neoantigen-specific CD4+ T cells to CD8+, macrophage and B cell function.

Some clones are missing from TCRdb's copy, which holds only in-frame ones; the method was immunoSEQ multiplex PCR. The sample includes 120,000 to 150,000 clones, around 90% seen only once; the top ten take about 1.5%. The chain recombines TRBV4-1 with TRBJ1-2, with a weak D call TRBD1 (5 bases). The receptor was isolated from a human donor with melanoma. In DNA, the CDR3 is TGCGCCAGCAGCCAAGGATGGGGGGGAGATTGGATGCGGTATGGCTACACCTTC. Amino acids: CASSQGWGGDWMRYGYTF.